This is a list of T cell receptor beta chains from one sample in a study of identifying expanded T cells in peripheral blood. Sequencing used immunoSEQ multiplex PCR; TCRdb keeps in-frame clones, though not all of them. The data show 75,000 to 90,000 clones, about 87% seen once. Source material: blood. Every receptor here comes from a person aged 18 to 69 in good health. Each CDR3 is given with its conserved first and last residue. The order of the fields is J gene, D gene, CDR3 length, clone size, V gene, CDR3 protein, CDR3 DNA. A D gene is named only where the DNA matches it firmly. The size entry is marked missing in some rows and otherwise reads once, few, many or a size class.

>TRBJ2-7|TRBD2|14|-|TRBV5-4
CASSFGTTDYEQYF
TGTGCCAGCAGCTTTGGGACTACCGACTACGAGCAGTACTTC
>TRBJ1-5|-|14|-|TRBV29-1
CSVRGGGSNQPQHF
TGCAGCGTTAGGGGAGGAGGGAGCAATCAGCCCCAGCATTTT
>TRBJ1-2|-|15|-|TRBV5-4
CASSYPRIGTYGYTF
TGTGCCAGCAGCTACCCACGAATAGGAACCTATGGCTACACCTTC
>TRBJ2-5|-|13|-|TRBV19
CASSTGIEETQYF
TGTGCCAGTAGTACGGGAATTGAAGAGACCCAGTACTTC
>TRBJ2-3|-|16|-|TRBV5-1
CASSLQAGGVPDTQYF
TGCGCCAGCAGCTTGCAGGCAGGGGGGGTGCCAGATACGCAGTATTTT
>TRBJ2-7|-|15|-|TRBV6-5
CASSYVGTGPYEQYF
TGTGCCAGCAGTTACGTAGGGACGGGACCCTACGAGCAGTACTTC
>TRBJ2-3|-|14|-|TRBV7-8
CASKASENTDTQYF
TGTGCCAGCAAGGCTAGCGAGAACACAGATACGCAGTATTTT
>TRBJ2-1|-|16|-|TRBV12-5
CASGLVMGADLNEQFF
TGTGCTAGTGGTTTGGTAATGGGGGCCGATCTCAATGAGCAGTTCTTC
>TRBJ2-3|TRBD2|15|once|TRBV9
CASSRIAGGVDTQYF
TGTGCCAGCAGCCGGATAGCGGGAGGGGTAGATACGCAGTATTTT
>TRBJ2-1|-|16|-|TRBV27
CASSPWGKGPYNEQFF
TGTGCCAGCAGTCCATGGGGAAAAGGGCCCTACAATGAGCAGTTCTTC
>TRBJ1-2|TRBD1|12|-|TRBV2
CASSEDRGGYTF
TGTGCCAGCAGCGAGGACAGGGGAGGCTACACCTTC
>TRBJ1-4|-|14|-|TRBV7-2
CASSLGQVEEKLFF
TGTGCCAGCAGCTTAGGCCAGGTTGAGGAAAAACTGTTTTTT
>TRBJ2-1|-|16|-|TRBV19
CASSIDGDGGKIEQFF
TGTGCCAGTAGTATAGACGGGGACGGAGGGAAAATTGAGCAGTTCTTC
>TRBJ1-2|-|19|-|TRBV2
CASSEHRAGGAAPYYGYTF
TGTGCCAGCAGTGAACACAGGGCCGGCGGGGCAGCACCTTACTATGGCTACACCTTC
>TRBJ2-7|-|13|-|TRBV7-6
CASSLEDGYEQYF
TGTGCCAGCAGCTTAGAGGACGGCTACGAGCAGTACTTC
>TRBJ2-2|-|14|-|TRBV19
CASSLATNTGELFF
TGTGCCAGTTCCCTAGCCACGAACACCGGGGAGCTGTTTTTT
>TRBJ2-1|TRBD2|16|-|TRBV5-1
CASSLAGTSGRNEQFF
TGCGCCAGCAGCTTGGCCGGGACTAGCGGGAGGAATGAGCAGTTCTTC
>TRBJ1-5|-|15|once|TRBV5-1
CASSLQPGVNQPQHF
TGCGCCAGCAGCTTACAACCAGGGGTCAATCAGCCCCAGCATTTT
>TRBJ2-7|TRBD2|17|-|TRBV2
CASSQARSGGYSYEQYF
TGTGCCAGCAGTCAAGCCCGTAGCGGGGGTTACTCCTACGAGCAGTACTTC
>TRBJ1-2|-|15|-|TRBV5-4
CASSPGTPAVYGYTF
TGTGCCAGCAGTCCCGGGACCCCGGCCGTCTATGGCTACACCTTC
>TRBJ2-3|-|18|-|TRBV30
CAWSVGSVYGGNTDTQYF
TGTGCCTGGAGTGTTGGTAGCGTGTATGGCGGTAACACAGATACGCAGTATTTT
>TRBJ2-7|-|13|-|TRBV5-5
CASGKPGSYEQYF
TGTGCCAGCGGGAAACCGGGCAGCTACGAGCAGTACTTC
>TRBJ1-2|TRBD1|15|-|TRBV19
CASAPRQGKNYGYTF
TGTGCCAGCGCTCCCCGACAGGGAAAGAACTATGGCTACACCTTC
>TRBJ2-1|TRBD2|15|-|TRBV4-1
CASSQVSGSRNEQFF
TGCGCCAGCAGCCAAGTTAGCGGGAGTCGAAATGAGCAGTTCTTC
>TRBJ2-2|-|15|-|TRBV6-5
CASSYSWSEAGELFF
TGTGCCAGCAGTTACTCATGGTCAGAGGCCGGGGAGCTGTTTTTT
>TRBJ1-2|-|13|-|TRBV7-8
CASSLEANYGYTF
TGTGCCAGCAGCTTAGAGGCTAACTATGGCTACACCTTC
>TRBJ1-6|-|15|-|TRBV5-1
CASSLGSGVGSPLHF
TGCGCCAGCAGCTTGGGGTCAGGGGTCGGGTCACCCCTCCACTTT
>TRBJ1-2|TRBD1|13|-|TRBV7-9
CASSRDRFYGYTF
TGTGCCAGCAGCCGGGACAGGTTCTATGGCTACACCTTC
>TRBJ2-2|-|15|once|TRBV12-5
CASGLRGAPGGELFF
TGTGCTAGTGGTTTGAGGGGGGCGCCGGGCGGGGAGCTGTTTTTT
>TRBJ1-5|-|13|-|TRBV6-1
CASSRVGGELQHF
TGTGCCAGCTCTCGGGTTGGGGGCGAGCTCCAGCATTTT
>TRBJ2-7|TRBD1|15|-|TRBV11-3
CASSLDPGTGGEQYF
TGTGCCAGCAGCTTAGATCCGGGAACAGGGGGCGAGCAGTACTTC
>TRBJ1-1|TRBD1|14|once|TRBV6-5
CASNLQGQSTEAFF
TGTGCCAGCAACCTACAGGGGCAGAGCACTGAAGCTTTCTTT
>TRBJ1-2|-|15|-|TRBV30
CAWSVHGVFDYGYTF
TGTGCCTGGAGTGTACATGGGGTATTTGACTATGGCTACACCTTC
>TRBJ2-2|-|12|few|TRBV13
CASSSLSGELFF
TGTGCCAGCAGCTCCCTTTCCGGGGAGCTGTTTTTT
>TRBJ1-5|-|13|-|TRBV18
CASSPGENQPQHF
TGTGCCAGCTCACCGGGGGAGAATCAGCCCCAGCATTTT
>TRBJ1-2|TRBD1|16|once|TRBV4-2
CASSPRDSKANYGYTF
TGTGCCAGCAGCCCTCGGGACAGTAAAGCTAACTATGGCTACACCTTC
>TRBJ1-1|TRBD1|15|-|TRBV10-3
CAIREHRDRGTEAFF
TGTGCCATCAGGGAACACCGGGACAGGGGCACTGAAGCTTTCTTT
>TRBJ1-2|TRBD1|17|-|TRBV19
CASSPRQGVWRNYGYTF
TGTGCCAGTAGTCCGCGACAGGGAGTTTGGAGAAACTATGGCTACACCTTC
>TRBJ1-1|-|15|-|TRBV6-5
CASSYRRGGSTEAFF
TGTGCCAGCAGTTACCGCAGGGGTGGGAGCACTGAAGCTTTCTTT
>TRBJ1-4|-|13|-|TRBV30
CACHGMSNEKLFF
TGTGCCTGTCACGGGATGTCTAATGAAAAACTGTTTTTT
>TRBJ2-3|-|14|once|TRBV7-3
CASSFPGGADTQYF
TGTGCCAGCAGCTTTCCGGGTGGGGCCGATACGCAGTATTTT
>TRBJ1-1|TRBD1|16|-|TRBV18
CASSPQLETGQTEAFF
TGTGCCAGCTCACCACAGTTAGAGACAGGGCAAACTGAAGCTTTCTTT
>TRBJ1-3|-|13|-|TRBV5-1
CASSRGPGNTIYF
TGCGCCAGCAGCCGAGGTCCTGGAAACACCATATATTTT
>TRBJ2-7|TRBD2|14|-|TRBV10-3
CAITGGGGSYEQYF
TGTGCCATCACCGGGGGTGGCGGGAGTTACGAGCAGTACTTC
>TRBJ2-7|-|13|-|TRBV7-9
CASSLVAGDEQYF
TGTGCCAGCAGCTTAGTTGCCGGGGACGAGCAGTACTTC
>TRBJ2-3|-|13|-|TRBV7-8
CASSFQGKDTQYF
TGTGCCAGCAGCTTTCAGGGTAAAGATACGCAGTATTTT
>TRBJ1-2|-|10|-|TRBV11-2
CASSLQPGDF
TGTGCCAGCAGCCTTCAGCCCGGTGACTTC
>TRBJ1-2|-|14|-|TRBV25-1
CASSGGNGNYGYTF
TGTGCCAGCAGTGGGGGGAACGGCAACTATGGCTACACCTTC
>TRBJ1-3|TRBD1|16|few|TRBV7-9
CASSLGQGVTGNTIYF
TGTGCCAGCAGCTTGGGACAGGGTGTGACTGGAAACACCATATATTTT
>TRBJ1-2|TRBD1|15|-|TRBV4-2
CASSQERDRIHGYTF
TGTGCCAGCAGCCAAGAGCGGGACAGGATCCATGGCTACACCTTC
>TRBJ2-3|-|13|-|TRBV7-2
CASSLDWPDTQYF
TGTGCCAGCAGCTTGGACTGGCCAGATACGCAGTATTTT
>TRBJ1-6|TRBD1|13|-|TRBV18
CASSTGGDSPLHF
TGTGCCAGCTCTACAGGGGGGGATTCACCCCTCCACTTT
>TRBJ2-1|TRBD2|15|once|TRBV2
CASSPGAGGFNEQFF
TGTGCCAGCAGCCCCGGAGCGGGAGGTTTTAATGAGCAGTTCTTC
>TRBJ1-2|-|14|few|TRBV7-2
CASSSYEGGDGYTF
TGTGCCAGCAGTTCCTATGAGGGGGGTGATGGCTACACCTTC
>TRBJ1-4|-|13|-|TRBV15
CATTSGTHEKLFF
TGTGCCACCACCTCCGGGACACATGAAAAACTGTTTTTT
>TRBJ1-1|-|15|-|TRBV2
CASSERGITNTEAFF
TGTGCCAGCAGTGAAAGGGGAATAACGAACACTGAAGCTTTCTTT
>TRBJ2-7|TRBD1|18|medium-sized|TRBV7-9
CASSRYGTGPSSAYEQYF
TGTGCCAGCAGCAGATACGGGACAGGGCCTTCATCCGCCTACGAGCAGTACTTC
>TRBJ2-7|-|12|-|TRBV30
CAWKGSSYEQYF
TGTGCCTGGAAGGGCAGTTCCTACGAGCAGTACTTC
>TRBJ2-2|-|15|-|TRBV10-3
CATADGTQNTGELFF
TGTGCCACCGCCGACGGGACCCAGAACACCGGGGAGCTGTTTTTT
>TRBJ1-5|-|15|-|TRBV18
CASSPPGGRDAPQHF
TGTGCCAGCTCACCACCGGGGGGCCGGGATGCTCCCCAGCATTTT